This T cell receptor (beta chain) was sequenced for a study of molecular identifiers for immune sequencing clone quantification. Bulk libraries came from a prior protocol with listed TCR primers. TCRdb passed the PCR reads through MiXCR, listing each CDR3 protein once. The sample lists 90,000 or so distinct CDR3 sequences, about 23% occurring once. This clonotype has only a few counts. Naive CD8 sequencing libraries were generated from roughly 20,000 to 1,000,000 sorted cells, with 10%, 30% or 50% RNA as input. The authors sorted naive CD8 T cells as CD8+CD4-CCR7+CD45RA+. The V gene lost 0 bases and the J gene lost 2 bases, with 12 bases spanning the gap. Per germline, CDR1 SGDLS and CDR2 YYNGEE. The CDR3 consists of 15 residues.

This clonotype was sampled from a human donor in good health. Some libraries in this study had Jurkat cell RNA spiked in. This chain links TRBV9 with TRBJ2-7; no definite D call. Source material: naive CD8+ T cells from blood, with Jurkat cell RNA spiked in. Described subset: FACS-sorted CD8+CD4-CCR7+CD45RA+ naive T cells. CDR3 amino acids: CASSVASSGTYEQYF. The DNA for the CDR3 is TGTGCCAGCAGCGTAGCTTCGTCAGGTACCTACGAGCAGTACTTC.